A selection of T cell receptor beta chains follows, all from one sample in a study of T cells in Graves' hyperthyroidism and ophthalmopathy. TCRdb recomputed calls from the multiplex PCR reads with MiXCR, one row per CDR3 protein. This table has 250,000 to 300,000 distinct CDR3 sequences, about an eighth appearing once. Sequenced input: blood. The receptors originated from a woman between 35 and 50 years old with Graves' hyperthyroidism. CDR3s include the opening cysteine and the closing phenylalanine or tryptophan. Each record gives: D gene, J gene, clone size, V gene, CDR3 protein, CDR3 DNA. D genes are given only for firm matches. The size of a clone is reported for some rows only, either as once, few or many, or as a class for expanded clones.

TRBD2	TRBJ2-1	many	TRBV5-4	CASSRAGGYNEQFF	TGTGCCAGCAGCCGAGCGGGAGGGTACAATGAGCAGTTCTTC
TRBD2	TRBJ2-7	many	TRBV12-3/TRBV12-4	CASRPGGGEQYF	TGTGCCAGCAGACCGGGGGGGGGCGAGCAGTACTTC
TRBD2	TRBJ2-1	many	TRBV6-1	CASSDGAGAGNEQFF	TGTGCCAGCAGTGATGGAGCGGGAGCTGGGAATGAGCAGTTCTTC
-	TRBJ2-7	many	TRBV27	CASSLGRPGAFPGREQYF	TGTGCCAGCAGTTTGGGGCGGCCAGGGGCCTTCCCGGGGAGGGAGCAGTACTTC
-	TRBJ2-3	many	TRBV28	CASETGESTDTQYF	TGTGCCAGCGAGACGGGGGAGAGCACAGATACGCAGTATTTT
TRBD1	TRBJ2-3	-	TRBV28	CASTDRGPTDTQYF	TGTGCCAGCACTGACAGGGGGCCCACAGATACGCAGTATTTT
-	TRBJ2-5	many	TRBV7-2	CASSLGSYETQYF	TGTGCCAGCAGCTTAGGTAGCTACGAGACCCAGTACTTC
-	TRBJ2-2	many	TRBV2	CASSPRPEGTGELFF	TGTGCCAGCAGCCCCCGCCCAGAAGGTACCGGGGAGCTGTTTTTT
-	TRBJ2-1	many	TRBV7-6	CASSLGFWRDRYNEQFF	TGTGCCAGCAGCTTAGGCTTCTGGCGGGATCGCTACAATGAGCAGTTCTTC
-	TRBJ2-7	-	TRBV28	CASSSPVSSYEQYF	TGTGCCAGCAGTTCCCCCGTGAGCTCCTACGAGCAGTACTTC
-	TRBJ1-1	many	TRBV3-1	CASSQGSSTEAFF	TGTGCCAGCAGCCAAGGATCGAGCACTGAAGCTTTCTTT
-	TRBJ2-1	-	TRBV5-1	CASSPGPGWVNEQFF	TGCGCCAGCAGCCCCGGACCTGGTTGGGTGAATGAGCAGTTCTTC
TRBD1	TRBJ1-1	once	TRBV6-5	CASSSAGTGRIGTEAFF	TGTGCCAGCAGTTCCGCCGGGACAGGGCGCATCGGCACTGAAGCTTTCTTT
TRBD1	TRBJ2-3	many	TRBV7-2	CASSPGQNTDTQYF	TGTGCCAGCAGCCCGGGACAGAACACAGATACGCAGTATTTT
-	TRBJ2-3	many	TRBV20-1	CSVPDQYTDTQYF	TGCAGTGTACCGGACCAGTACACAGATACGCAGTATTTT
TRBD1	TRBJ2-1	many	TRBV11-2	CASSPQTGGPSEQFF	TGTGCCAGCAGCCCCCAGACAGGGGGCCCCAGCGAGCAGTTCTTC
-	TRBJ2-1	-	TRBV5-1	CASSSSGTASNEQFF	TGCGCCAGCAGCTCTTCCGGGACTGCATCAAATGAGCAGTTCTTC
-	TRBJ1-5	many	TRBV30	CAWSSGSNQPQHF	TGTGCCTGGAGTTCTGGGAGCAATCAGCCCCAGCATTTT
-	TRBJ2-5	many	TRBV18	CASSPIGGETQYF	TGTGCCAGCTCCCCGATTGGAGGAGAGACCCAGTACTTC
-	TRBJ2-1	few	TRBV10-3	CAIAEDYEQFF	TGTGCCATAGCGGAGGACTATGAGCAGTTCTTC
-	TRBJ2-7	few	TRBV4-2	CASSQDHIAVAYEQYF	TGTGCCAGCAGCCAAGATCATATAGCGGTTGCCTACGAGCAGTACTTC
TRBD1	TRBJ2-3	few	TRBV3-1	CASSQSLTGEIPRSTDTQYF	TGTGCCAGCAGCCAGTCCCTCACAGGGGAAATTCCTCGCAGCACAGATACGCAGTATTTT
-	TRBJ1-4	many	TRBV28	CASQRSGREKLFF	TGTGCCAGCCAAAGATCCGGGCGTGAAAAACTGTTTTTT
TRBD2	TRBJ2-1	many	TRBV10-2	CASSVGTSYNEQFF	TGCGCCAGCAGTGTGGGGACTAGCTACAATGAGCAGTTCTTC
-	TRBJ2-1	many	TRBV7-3	CASSPEPDFNEQFF	TGTGCCAGCAGCCCTGAGCCGGACTTCAATGAGCAGTTCTTC
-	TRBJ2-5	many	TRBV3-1	CASSLNPARVRETQYF	TGTGCCAGCAGCTTGAATCCCGCCAGGGTTCGAGAGACCCAGTACTTC
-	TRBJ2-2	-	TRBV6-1	CASSPSFGAGELFF	TGTGCCAGCAGTCCCTCGTTCGGTGCCGGGGAGCTGTTTTTT
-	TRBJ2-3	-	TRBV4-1	CASRVGVGRTGTDTQYF	TGCGCCAGCCGAGTCGGGGTGGGACGGACGGGCACAGATACGCAGTATTTT
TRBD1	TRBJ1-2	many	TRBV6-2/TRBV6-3	CASSYRVDRESYGYTF	TGTGCCAGCAGTTACCGGGTCGACAGGGAATCCTATGGCTACACCTTC
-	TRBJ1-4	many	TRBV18	CASSPGQVDEKLFF	TGTGCCAGCTCACCGGGACAAGTTGATGAAAAACTGTTTTTT
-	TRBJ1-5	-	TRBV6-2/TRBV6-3	CASSRGLEPNQPQHF	TGTGCCAGCAGTCGAGGCCTCGAGCCGAACCAGCCCCAGCATTTT
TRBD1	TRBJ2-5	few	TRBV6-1	CASSSTPGQGETQYF	TGTGCCAGCAGTTCCACACCAGGACAGGGAGAGACCCAGTACTTC
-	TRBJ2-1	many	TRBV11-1	CASSPQVGSYNEQFF	TGTGCCAGCAGCCCCCAGGTTGGCTCCTACAATGAGCAGTTCTTC
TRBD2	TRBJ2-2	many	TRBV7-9	CASGGLADTGELFF	TGTGCCAGCGGTGGGCTAGCGGACACCGGGGAGCTGTTTTTT
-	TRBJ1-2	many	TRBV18	CASSPPLPGSEYGYTF	TGTGCCAGCTCACCACCCCTTCCAGGTTCGGAGTATGGCTACACCTTC
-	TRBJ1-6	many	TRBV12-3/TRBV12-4	CASSLEGGQGSPLHF	TGTGCCAGCAGTTTAGAGGGGGGGCAGGGATCACCCCTCCACTTT
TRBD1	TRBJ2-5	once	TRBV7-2	CASSQRTGMETQYF	TGTGCCAGCAGCCAAAGGACAGGGATGGAGACCCAGTACTTC
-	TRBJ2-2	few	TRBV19	CASSKLAPDTGELFF	TGTGCCAGTAGTAAGTTAGCTCCGGACACCGGGGAGCTGTTTTTT
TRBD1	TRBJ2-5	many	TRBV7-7	CASRPADRGETQYF	TGTGCTAGCAGACCTGCGGACAGGGGAGAGACCCAGTACTTC
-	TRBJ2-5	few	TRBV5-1	CASSLDPGRGETQYF	TGCGCCAGCAGCTTGGATCCAGGGCGAGGGGAGACCCAGTACTTC
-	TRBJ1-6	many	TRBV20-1	CSAREAGPNSPLHF	TGCAGTGCTAGAGAGGCAGGTCCAAATTCACCCCTCCACTTT
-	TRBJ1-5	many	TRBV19	CASSQQVRQPQHF	TGTGCCAGTAGTCAGCAGGTTCGTCAGCCCCAGCATTTT
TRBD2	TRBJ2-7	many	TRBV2	CASSEQLLAGEQYF	TGTGCCAGCAGTGAGCAGTTACTAGCGGGAGAGCAGTACTTC
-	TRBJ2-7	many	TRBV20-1	CSASDLTSYEQYF	TGCAGTGCTAGTGATCTTACATCCTACGAGCAGTACTTC
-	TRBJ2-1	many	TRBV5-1	CASSLVAQAYNEQFF	TGCGCCAGCAGCTTGGTCGCGCAAGCCTACAATGAGCAGTTCTTC
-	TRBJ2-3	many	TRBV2	CASCQASTDTQYF	TGTGCCAGCTGCCAGGCTAGCACAGATACGCAGTATTTT
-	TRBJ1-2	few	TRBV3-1	CASSPRTVSISGYTF	TGTGCCAGCAGCCCTCGGACTGTTTCGATCAGTGGCTACACCTTC
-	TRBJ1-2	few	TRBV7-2	CASSTNRAGYTF	TGTGCCAGCAGCACCAACAGGGCGGGCTACACCTTC
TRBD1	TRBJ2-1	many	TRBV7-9	CASSLVGDRDNEQFF	TGTGCCAGCAGCTTAGTAGGAGACAGGGACAATGAGCAGTTCTTC
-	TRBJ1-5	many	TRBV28	CASSFGTRTSQPQHF	TGTGCCAGCAGTTTCGGCACTCGGACGAGCCAGCCCCAGCATTTT
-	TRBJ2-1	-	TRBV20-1	CSARGLANSSVNEQFF	TGCAGTGCTAGGGGGCTAGCGAATTCATCGGTCAATGAGCAGTTCTTC
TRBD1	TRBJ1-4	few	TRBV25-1	CASSELGQGAKKLFF	TGTGCCAGCAGTGAATTGGGGCAGGGGGCAAAAAAACTGTTTTTT